This T cell receptor (beta chain) appears in the sequencing data of a study of CD8+ T cells in alopecia areata. RNA was extracted and reverse transcribed into cDNA as the sequencing template. Sequenced by immunoSEQ multiplex PCR; TCRdb stores in-frame clones only, minus some. The sample lists 93,000 or so clones, about nine tenths occurring once. Treatment: oral pan-JAK inhibitor, 5-10 mg twice daily. Germline V gene sequence: CDR1 SGHAT, CDR2 FQDESV (reference sequence). CDR3 size: 11 residues. With 1 base removed from V and 10 bases from J, the gap between germline ends came to 8 bases. This TCR was sampled from a human donor with alopecia areata. Sequences were derived from CD8+ T cells sorted from blood, sampled around week 31, from a patient treated with tofacitinib. The chain has TRBV11-1 and TRBJ2-7; D is uncertain. CDR3 residues: CASSLGPQQYF. The DNA of the CDR3 is TGTGCCAGCAGCTTAGGTCCACAACAGTACTTC. Based on the CDR3 plus reference TRBV11-1 and TRBJ2-7, the full variable domain is EAEVAQSPRYKITEKSQAVAFWCDPISGHATLYWYRQILGQGPELLVQFQDESVVDDSQLPKDRFSAERLKGVDSTLKIQPAELGDSAMYLCASSLGPQQYFGPGTRLTVT.